Reported below is one T cell receptor beta chain. Antigen: not known. The CDR3 consists of 14 residues. V lost 8 bases, J lost 2 bases, and 16 bases lay in between. CDR1 SQVTM and CDR2 ANQGSEA come from the germline V gene. This sample was taken from a study of blood T cells in healthy people across ages. General study points: Shifts in expanded clonotypes may have been confounded by donor CMV status, which was unknown. In long-lived donors, naive CD4+ cell counts and diversity exceeded those of aged donors. Estimates drawn from one million T cells were deemed to understate diversity.

Next came a second PCR, run for about 7 to 11 cycles, which used a sample-barcoded 5' primer along with a J-beta primer mix. Every cDNA molecule carried a tag from a template-switch adaptor bearing 12 random nucleotides. TCRdb redid the calling of the 5' RACE reads with MiXCR, one entry per CDR3 protein. In the table there are over 600,000 distinct CDR3 sequences, 40% to 45% of which are singletons. The sequence came from a man older than 75 in good health. This sequence joins TRBV29-1 and TRBJ2-1, with no clear D. The source material was blood. The CDR3 coding sequence is TGCAGCCACCCCTCGCCTACTCCCTACAATGAGCAGTTCTTC. Translating it yields CSHPSPTPYNEQFF.